The present T cell receptor beta chain was sequenced within a study of T cell responses to AZD1222 COVID-19 vaccine. Trimming pared 0 bases from V and 4 bases from J, leaving 9 bases between. The CDR3 has 13 amino acids. Germline CDR1 and CDR2: SQVTM and ANQGSEA. Study-wide points: Sampled repertoires all dated from after the peak T cell response. Only 5 to 7 AZD1222 recipients tested seropositive at baseline. After two AZD1222 doses, spike-specific TCR breadth and depth rose versus day 0. Nearly half of spike-specific TCRs reportedly go after variant regions that carry no mutations.

This clone was detected a few times. Its cognate antigen is unknown. TCRdb's table, derived via immunoSEQ multiplex PCR, lists solely in-frame clones and lacks some. The sample yields approximately 77,000 clones, roughly 90% seen once. The sequence came from an adult who received the AZD1222 COVID-19 vaccine. V and J are TRBV29-1 and TRBJ2-5; D unclear. The sequenced sample was peripheral blood, obtained 28 days after the second AZD1222 dose. The CDR3 region has the DNA TGCAGCGTTGAAGACGGCAGGCCAGAGACCCAGTACTTC. It encodes CSVEDGRPETQYF.